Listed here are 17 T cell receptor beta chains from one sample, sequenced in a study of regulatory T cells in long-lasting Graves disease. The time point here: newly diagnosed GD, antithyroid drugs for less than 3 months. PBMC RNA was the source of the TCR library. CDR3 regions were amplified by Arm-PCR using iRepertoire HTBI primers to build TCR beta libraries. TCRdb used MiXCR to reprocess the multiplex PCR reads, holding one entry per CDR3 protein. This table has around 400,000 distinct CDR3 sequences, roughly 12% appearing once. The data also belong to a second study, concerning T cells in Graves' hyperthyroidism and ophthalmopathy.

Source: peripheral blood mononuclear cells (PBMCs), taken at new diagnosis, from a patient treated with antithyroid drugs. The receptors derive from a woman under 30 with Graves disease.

The DNA for the CDR3 is TGTGCCACGCAGGGGACGGGGAACACTGAAGCTTTCTTT. It yields the protein CATQGTGNTEAFF. This sequence joins TRBV6-1 and TRBJ1-1; D may be TRBD1 (6 bases). Between the trimmed V and J ends, which lost 10 bases and 1 base, there was a span of 13 bases. This CDR3 is built from 13 residues. Looked up from germline, CDR1 is MNHNS and CDR2 is SASEGT.

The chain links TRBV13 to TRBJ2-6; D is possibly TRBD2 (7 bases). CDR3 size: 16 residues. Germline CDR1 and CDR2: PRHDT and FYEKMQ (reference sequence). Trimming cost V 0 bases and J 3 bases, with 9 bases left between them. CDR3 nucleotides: TGTGCCAGCAGCTTAGGGGGGGGGCATGGGGCCAACGTCCTGACTTTC. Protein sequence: CASSLGGGHGANVLTF.

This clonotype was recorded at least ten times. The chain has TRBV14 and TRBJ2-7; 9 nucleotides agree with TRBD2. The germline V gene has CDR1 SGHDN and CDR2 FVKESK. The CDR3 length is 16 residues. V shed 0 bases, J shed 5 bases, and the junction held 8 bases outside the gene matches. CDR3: CASSQDWAGGHHEQYF. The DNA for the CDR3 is TGTGCCAGCAGCCAAGATTGGGCGGGAGGGCACCACGAGCAGTACTTC.

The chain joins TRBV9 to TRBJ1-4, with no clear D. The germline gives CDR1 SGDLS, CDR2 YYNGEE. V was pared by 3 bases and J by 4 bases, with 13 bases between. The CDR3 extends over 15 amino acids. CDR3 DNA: TGTGCCAGCAGCGACTCCCCCGGGGTTAATGAAAAACTGTTTTTT. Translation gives CASSDSPGVNEKLFF.

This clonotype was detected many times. Here the CDR3 DNA reads TGTGCCAGCAGCTTAGTGGTAGCGGGAGGGTACGAGCAGTACTTC. It is translated as CASSLVVAGGYEQYF. The chain couples TRBV5-5 to TRBJ2-7; 11 positions agree with TRBD2. The CDR3 covers 15 residues. Germline V gene lookup returns CDR1 SGHKS and CDR2 YYEKEE (reference sequence). Unmatched junction bases numbered 5, after V lost 2 bases and J lost 4 bases.

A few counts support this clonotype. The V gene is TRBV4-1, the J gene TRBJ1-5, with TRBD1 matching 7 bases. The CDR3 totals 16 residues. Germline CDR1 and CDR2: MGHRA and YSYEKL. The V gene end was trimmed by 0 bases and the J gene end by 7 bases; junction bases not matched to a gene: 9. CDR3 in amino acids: CASSQDPTGEKQPQHF. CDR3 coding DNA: TGCGCCAGCAGCCAAGATCCCACAGGGGAAAAGCAGCCCCAGCATTTT.

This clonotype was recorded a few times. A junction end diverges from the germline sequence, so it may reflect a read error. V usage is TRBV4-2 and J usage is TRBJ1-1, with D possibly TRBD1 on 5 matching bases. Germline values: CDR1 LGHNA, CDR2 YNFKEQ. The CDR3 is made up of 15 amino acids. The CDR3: CASSPTATMNTAAFF. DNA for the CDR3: TGTGCCAGCAGTCCGACAGCAACCATGAACACTGCAGCTTTCTTT.

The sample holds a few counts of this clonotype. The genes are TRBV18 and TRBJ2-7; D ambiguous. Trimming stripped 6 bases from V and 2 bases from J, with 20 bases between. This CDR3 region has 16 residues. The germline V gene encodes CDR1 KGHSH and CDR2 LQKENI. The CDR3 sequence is CASSRDITSGPYEQYF. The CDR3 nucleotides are TGTGCCAGCTCCCGAGATATAACCTCCGGTCCCTACGAGCAGTACTTC.

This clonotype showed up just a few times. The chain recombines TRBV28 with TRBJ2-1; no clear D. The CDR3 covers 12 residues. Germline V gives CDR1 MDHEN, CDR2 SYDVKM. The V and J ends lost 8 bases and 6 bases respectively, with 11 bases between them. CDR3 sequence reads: CASGRWGNEQFF. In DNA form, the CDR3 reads TGTGCCAGCGGCAGGTGGGGCAATGAGCAGTTCTTC. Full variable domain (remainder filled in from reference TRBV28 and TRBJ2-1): DVKVTQSSRYLVKRTGEKVFLECVQDMDHENMFWYRQDPGLGLRLIYFSYDVKMKEKGDIPEGYSVSREKKERFSLILESASTNQTSMYLCASGRWGNEQFFGPGTRLTVL.

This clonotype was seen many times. The CDR3, as DNA: TGTGCCAGCAGCTTGTATGACACCACTCATCAGCCCCAGCATTTT. This sequence encodes CASSLYDTTHQPQHF. The rearrangement links TRBV7-2 to TRBJ1-5; D gene uncertain. Germline V gene data show CDR1 as SGHTA and CDR2 as FQGNSA. The CDR3 is made up of 15 amino acids. The germline V and J ends were trimmed by 3 bases and 5 bases, with 14 bases remaining between them.

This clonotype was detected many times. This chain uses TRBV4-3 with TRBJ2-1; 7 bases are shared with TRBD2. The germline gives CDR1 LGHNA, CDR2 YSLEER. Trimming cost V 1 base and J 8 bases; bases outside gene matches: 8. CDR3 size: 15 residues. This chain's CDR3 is CASSQGGEGFDEQFF. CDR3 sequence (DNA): TGCGCCAGCAGCCAAGGGGGGGAGGGATTTGATGAGCAGTTCTTC.

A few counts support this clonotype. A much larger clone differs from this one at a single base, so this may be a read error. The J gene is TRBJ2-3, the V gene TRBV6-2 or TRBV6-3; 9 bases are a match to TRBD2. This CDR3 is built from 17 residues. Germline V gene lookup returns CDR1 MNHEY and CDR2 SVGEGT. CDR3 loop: CASSYSKLAGEEDTRYF. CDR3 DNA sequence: TGTGCCAGCAGTTACTCGAAACTAGCGGGTGAGGAAGATACGCGGTATTTT.

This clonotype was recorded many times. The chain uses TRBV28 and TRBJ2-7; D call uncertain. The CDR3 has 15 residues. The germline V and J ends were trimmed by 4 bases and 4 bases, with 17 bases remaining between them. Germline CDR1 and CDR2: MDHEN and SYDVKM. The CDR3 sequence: CASSSPGPFPYEQYF. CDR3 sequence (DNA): TGTGCCAGCAGTTCTCCGGGCCCATTCCCTTACGAGCAGTACTTC.

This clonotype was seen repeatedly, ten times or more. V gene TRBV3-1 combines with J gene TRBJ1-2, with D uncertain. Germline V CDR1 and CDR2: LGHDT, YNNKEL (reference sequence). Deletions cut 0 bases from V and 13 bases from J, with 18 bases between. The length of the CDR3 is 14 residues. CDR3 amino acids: CASSQEGKGIIFTF. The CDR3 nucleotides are TGTGCCAGCAGCCAAGAAGGGAAAGGAATCATTTTCACCTTC.

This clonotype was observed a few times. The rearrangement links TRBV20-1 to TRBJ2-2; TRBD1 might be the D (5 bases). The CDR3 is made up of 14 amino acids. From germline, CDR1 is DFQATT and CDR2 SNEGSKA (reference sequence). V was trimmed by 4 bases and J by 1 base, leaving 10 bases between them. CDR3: CSAKGQGNTGELFF. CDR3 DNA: TGCAGTGCTAAAGGGCAGGGGAACACCGGGGAGCTGTTTTTT.

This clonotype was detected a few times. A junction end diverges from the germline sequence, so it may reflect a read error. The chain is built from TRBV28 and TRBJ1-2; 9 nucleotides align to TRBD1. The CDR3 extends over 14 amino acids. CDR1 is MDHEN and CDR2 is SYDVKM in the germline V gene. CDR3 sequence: CASSPPPGQGDPNF. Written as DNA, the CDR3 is TGTGCCAGCAGTCCGCCCCCGGGACAGGGTGACCCGAACTTC.

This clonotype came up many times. The CDR3, as DNA: TGTGCCAGCAGTTATGGCGTGGAGGGAGATGATACGCAGTATTTT. Translated: CASSYGVEGDDTQYF. This rearrangement joins TRBV6-2 or TRBV6-3 to TRBJ2-3; TRBD2 might be the D (6 bases). The V gene lost 3 bases and the J gene lost 6 bases, with 16 bases spanning the gap. The CDR3 contains 15 residues. Looked up from germline, CDR1 is MNHEY and CDR2 is SVGEGT.